This TCR beta chain was captured by sequencing in a study of blood T cell repertoires in COVID-19. Study background: Sites across the United States, Italy and Spain contributed samples from acute and convalescent COVID-19. Sources were T cells, B-cell-depleted T cells, or PBMCs; the material itself was cDNA or gDNA.

The V and J ends lost 3 bases and 7 bases respectively, with 10 bases between them. The CDR3 totals 13 residues. Regarding this clone: The sample holds other DNA sequences that translate to the same CDR3.

In the authors' methods: Nucleated cell number was recorded as an estimate derived from reference gene primer amplification. Measured with immunoSEQ multiplex PCR; TCRdb has only the in-frame clones, and not every one. V, J and clone size are those of that table, while D and trimming were read from the DNA. Of some 320,000 clones detected, roughly 86% appear once; the ten largest clones hold around 7.8%. This clonotype was obtained from a woman aged 45-59 years who had recovered from COVID-19. This chain joins TRBV12-3 or TRBV12-4 and TRBJ2-1; D possibly corresponds to TRBD2 (6 bases). What was sequenced was peripheral blood. The CDR3 DNA reads TGTGCCAGCAGTTTTCCCGGAGGGAATGAGCAGTTCTTC. Encoded protein: CASSFPGGNEQFF.